This TCR beta chain comes out of a study of shared clonotypes between healthy human individuals. Notes on this clone: The antigen remains undetermined.

Method: immunoSEQ multiplex PCR; TCRdb's copy keeps in-frame clones and lacks some. Altogether 2 million to 2.5 million clones are present, 93% being singletons, with the ten largest covering about 0.34%. The study's findings and limits: In several donors, about 5% of naive CD4 clonotypes appeared in common.

This receptor was taken from a man younger than 30 in good health. Some clones in this sample may be carry-over from other donors' samples. The sample consisted of naive CD4+ T cells from PBMCs. The subset denotes: CD45RA+ positively selected.

CDR3 bases: TGTGCCAGCAGCCCAAAGACAGGGCCGTCGCAGGAAGCTTTCTTT. This sequence encodes CASSPKTGPSQEAFF. The chain couples TRBV5-4 to TRBJ1-1; TRBD1 matches at 7 bases. The V gene's germline CDR1 is SGHNT and CDR2 YYREEE (reference sequence). V lost 4 bases, J lost 8 bases, and 14 bases stayed unmatched. This CDR3 comprises 15 residues.